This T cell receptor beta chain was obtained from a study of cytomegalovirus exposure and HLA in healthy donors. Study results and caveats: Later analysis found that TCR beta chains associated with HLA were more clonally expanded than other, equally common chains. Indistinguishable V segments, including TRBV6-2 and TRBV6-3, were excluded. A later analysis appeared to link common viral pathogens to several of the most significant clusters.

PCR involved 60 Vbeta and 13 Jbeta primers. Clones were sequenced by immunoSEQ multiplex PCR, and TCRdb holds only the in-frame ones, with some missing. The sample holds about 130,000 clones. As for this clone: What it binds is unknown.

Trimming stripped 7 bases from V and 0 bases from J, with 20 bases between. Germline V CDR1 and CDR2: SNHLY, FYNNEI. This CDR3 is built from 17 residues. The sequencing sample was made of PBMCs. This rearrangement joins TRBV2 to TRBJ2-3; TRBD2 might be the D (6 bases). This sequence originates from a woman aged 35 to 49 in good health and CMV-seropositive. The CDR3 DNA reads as TGTGCCAGCATAGGGACGCCGGGAGCCCTAAGCACAGATACGCAGTATTTT. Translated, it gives CASIGTPGALSTDTQYF.